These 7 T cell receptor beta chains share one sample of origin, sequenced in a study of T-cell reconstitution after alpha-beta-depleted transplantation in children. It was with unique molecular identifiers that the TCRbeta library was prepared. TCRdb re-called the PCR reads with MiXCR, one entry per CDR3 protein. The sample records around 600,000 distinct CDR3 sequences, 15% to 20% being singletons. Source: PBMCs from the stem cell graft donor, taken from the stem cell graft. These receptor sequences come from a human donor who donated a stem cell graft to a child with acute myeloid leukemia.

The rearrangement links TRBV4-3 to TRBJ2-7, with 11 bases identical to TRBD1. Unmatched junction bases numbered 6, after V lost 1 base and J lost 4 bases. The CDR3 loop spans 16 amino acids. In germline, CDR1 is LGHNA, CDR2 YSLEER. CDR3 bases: TGCGCCAGCAGCCAAGGGACAGGGGGCGCGATGTACGAGCAGTACTTC. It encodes CASSQGTGGAMYEQYF.

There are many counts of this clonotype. The CDR3 sequence: CSTGHRNTEAFF. The CDR3 DNA sequence: TGCAGCACGGGACATCGGAACACTGAAGCTTTCTTT. The gene calls are TRBV20-1 and TRBJ1-1, with D perhaps TRBD1 (6 bases). CDR1 DFQATT and CDR2 SNEGSKA come from the germline V gene (reference sequence). The CDR3 covers 12 residues.

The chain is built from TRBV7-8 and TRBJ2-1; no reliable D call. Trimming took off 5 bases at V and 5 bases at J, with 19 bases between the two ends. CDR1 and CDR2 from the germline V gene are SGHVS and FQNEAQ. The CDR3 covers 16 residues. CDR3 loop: CASSTGEPIFHNEQFF. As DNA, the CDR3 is TGTGCCAGCAGCACTGGCGAGCCTATATTTCACAATGAGCAGTTCTTC.

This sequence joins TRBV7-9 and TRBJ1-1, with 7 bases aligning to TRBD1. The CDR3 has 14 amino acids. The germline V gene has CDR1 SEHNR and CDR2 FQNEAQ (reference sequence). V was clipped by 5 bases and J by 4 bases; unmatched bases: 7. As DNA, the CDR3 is TGTGCCAGCAGCCTAGGACAGGTCCGCACTGAAGCTTTCTTT. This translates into CASSLGQVRTEAFF. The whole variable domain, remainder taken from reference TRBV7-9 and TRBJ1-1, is DTGVSQNPRHKITKRGQNVTFRCDPISEHNRLYWYRQTLGQGPEFLTYFQNEAQLEKSRLLSDRFSAERPKGSFSTLEIQRTEQGDSAMYLCASSLGQVRTEAFFGQGTRLTVV.

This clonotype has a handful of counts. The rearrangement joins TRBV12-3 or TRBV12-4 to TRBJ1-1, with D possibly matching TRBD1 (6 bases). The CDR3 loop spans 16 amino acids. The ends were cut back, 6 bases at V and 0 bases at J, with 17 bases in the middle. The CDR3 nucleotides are TGTGCCAGCAGCCGTCCGGGGGGCCGGGTGAACACTGAAGCTTTCTTT. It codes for CASSRPGGRVNTEAFF.

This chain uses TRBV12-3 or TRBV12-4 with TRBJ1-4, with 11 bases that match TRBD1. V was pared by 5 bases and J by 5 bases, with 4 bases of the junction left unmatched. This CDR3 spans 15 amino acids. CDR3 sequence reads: CASSPGTGGNEKLFF. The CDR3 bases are TGTGCCAGCAGTCCCGGGACAGGGGGAAATGAAAAACTGTTTTTT.

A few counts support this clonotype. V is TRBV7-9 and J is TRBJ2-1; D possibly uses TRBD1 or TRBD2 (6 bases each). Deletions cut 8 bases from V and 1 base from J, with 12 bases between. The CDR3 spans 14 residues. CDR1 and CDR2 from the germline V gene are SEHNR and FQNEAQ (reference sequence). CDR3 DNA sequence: TGTGCCAGCTTTAGGGGGGATTCCTACAATGAGCAGTTCTTC. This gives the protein CASFRGDSYNEQFF.